This TCR beta chain emerged from a study of blood T cell repertoires in COVID-19 (TCRdb year 2020). Background for the entire study: Samples from collaborators originated in the United States, Italy and Spain and spanned both the acute and convalescent phases of COVID-19. The prospective study material was composed of cDNA or gDNA derived from T cells, B-cell-depleted T cells, or PBMCs. Where HLA class I and class II types were available, the types were taken from metadata supplied by the sample provider, not from assay-based typing. A de-identified subject ID, COVID-19 status, age in years and sex were almost always included in the sample metadata. Subjects who had been exposed to COVID-19, were actively infected with it, or had recovered from it provided the deeply sampled blood TCRbeta repertoires that made up the dataset. Samples were obtained from the ongoing ImmuneRACE study (first 160 participants) and from 950 to 1,500 subjects provided by 6 global collaborators. The repertoires were released in a freely available public database meant as a resource for research on the immune response to SARS-CoV-2.

The immunoSEQ Assay, a bias-controlled multiplex PCR, was used to amplify TCRbeta CDR3 regions from genomic DNA. The authors processed their data as follows. Nucleated cell counts per sample were estimated from amplification of reference gene primers within the assay. Sequence reads were collapsed and filtered to measure the absolute abundance of every unique TCRbeta CDR3 rearrangement. For each sample, productive Simpson clonality was calculated as the square root of Simpson's diversity index across productive rearrangements. As stored in TCRdb, this immuneACCESS dataset retains in-frame rearrangements with V and J assigned. A fraction of the clones does not appear; measured against another copy, unresolved V genes explain less than half of the discrepancy, and the remainder lacks a known reason. Clone size and the V and J calls come from that table; the DNA yielded D and trimming. The sample table shows about 160,000 clones, and approximately 82% are seen once. The biggest ten clones account for roughly 18% of the sample.

Results the study describes overall, beyond this receptor: How much clinical and demographic metadata was included differed by source and by participant, and the metadata was provided uncurated.

The germline V gene sets CDR1 to SGHDN and CDR2 to FVKESK. The germline V end is reduced by 3 bases and the J end by 6 bases; junction bases left unmatched: 7. The CDR3 runs 16 residues from the cysteine to the phenylalanine. Only the CDR3 DNA stays, 48 bases, in frame from base 1. Participants in the prospective study were enrolled through a virtual design, were aged roughly 18 to 90 years, and lived in 20 to 30 United States geographic areas. In the prospective study, participants were assigned to cohorts based on the clinical history participants reported in a screening survey and a study questionnaire. For ImmuneRACE Cohort 3, a participant was defined as recovered based on two consecutive negative NP/OP PCR tests, clearance by a healthcare professional, or resolution of symptoms. In the prospective study, whole blood, serum and a nasopharyngeal or oropharyngeal swab were collected from each participant by mobile phlebotomists. Over a roughly 2-month period, participants in the prospective study had the option of providing additional blood draws and questionnaires. Blood samples from the prospective study were shipped frozen or at room temperature prior to DNA extraction.

This clone was detected only once. It lacks a known antigen. Base qualities are not recorded, but no much larger clone differs from it by a single base. The source is a man in his sixties who had recovered from COVID-19. Recombination joined TRBV14 with TRBJ2-2; 10 of the junction bases match TRBD2. The specimen sequenced was PBMCs or T cells enriched from blood (not recorded which). The CDR3 region: CASSHRVLAGSGELFF. The base sequence is TGTGCCAGCAGCCACCGGGTACTAGCGGGGTCCGGGGAGCTGTTTTTT.